The 32 T cell receptor beta chains below were found in one sample sequenced in a study of T-cell reconstitution after alpha-beta-depleted transplantation in children. TCRbeta library construction was performed incorporating unique molecular identifiers. MiXCR was run by TCRdb on the PCR reads, yielding one entry per CDR3 protein. Among 450,000 to 500,000 distinct CDR3 sequences listed, 12% were seen once. The sequencing here drew on PBMCs from the stem cell graft donor, taken from the stem cell graft. The receptor set was obtained from a human donor who donated a stem cell graft to a child with combined immunodeficiency.

This clonotype has only a few counts. V and J are TRBV6-5 and TRBJ2-2; D not resolved. V was trimmed by 6 bases and J by 6 bases, leaving 5 bases between them. Germline CDR1 and CDR2: MNHEY and SVGAGI. There are 11 residues in the CDR3. The chain's CDR3 is CASRTSGELFF. In DNA form, the CDR3 reads TGTGCCAGCAGAACATCCGGGGAGCTGTTTTTT.

This clonotype has more than one count but fewer than ten. The V and J genes are TRBV6-5 and TRBJ2-5; D is unclear. Trimming shortened V by 0 bases and J by 5 bases, and 25 bases separated the two germline ends. Germline CDR1 is MNHEY and CDR2 is SVGAGI. The CDR3 is 19 residues long. The DNA of the CDR3 is TGTGCCAGCAGTTACTCAACGGCAACCCTGGGTCTAGTCGGGGAGACCCAGTACTTC. This translates into CASSYSTATLGLVGETQYF.

This chain joins TRBV30 and TRBJ2-3, with D perhaps TRBD1 (6 bases). Germline V gives CDR1 GTSNPN, CDR2 SVGIG (reference sequence). The CDR3 is 13 amino acids. The V end lost 4 bases, the J end lost 2 bases, and 10 bases lay between the germline ends. CDR3 sequence: CAWNQGFTDTQYF. Written as DNA, the CDR3 is TGTGCCTGGAATCAGGGGTTCACAGATACGCAGTATTTT.

V is TRBV12-3 or TRBV12-4 and J is TRBJ2-7; D ambiguous. The CDR3 length is 14 residues. V gave up 5 bases and J gave up 0 bases, with 11 bases separating them. The DNA of the CDR3 is TGTGCCAGCAGTCCTCCGGAATTCTCCTACGAGCAGTACTTC. Translating it yields CASSPPEFSYEQYF.

This clonotype was seen a handful of times. The chain uses TRBV7-2 and TRBJ2-4, with a tentative D call TRBD2 (5 bases). The CDR3 runs to 12 residues. V lost 5 bases, J lost 7 bases, and 9 bases lay in between. Germline V gene lookup returns CDR1 SGHTA and CDR2 FQGNSA. For the CDR3, the DNA is TGTGCCAGCAGCGCTAGCTGGAACATTCAGTACTTC. This encodes CASSASWNIQYF.

CDR3 protein: CSARGFRAPYHTGELFF. Written as DNA, the CDR3 is TGCAGTGCTAGAGGTTTCAGGGCGCCGTATCACACCGGGGAGCTGTTTTTT. This rearrangement joins TRBV20-1 to TRBJ2-2, with D perhaps matching TRBD1 (5 bases). V lost 1 base and J 3 bases, leaving 18 bases between the germline ends. This CDR3 has 17 residues. Germline V gives CDR1 DFQATT, CDR2 SNEGSKA (reference sequence).

This sequence joins TRBV5-5 and TRBJ2-6; a possible D gene is TRBD2 (6 bases). The length of the CDR3 is 13 residues. CDR1 and CDR2 from the germline V gene are SGHKS and YYEKEE (reference sequence). The V end was cut by 5 bases, the J end by 12 bases, with 15 bases between. The DNA of the CDR3 is TGTGCCAGCAGTGGGGGGATCTCTGGCGTCCTGACTTTC. Translation gives CASSGGISGVLTF.

This clonotype was seen only a few times. The CDR3 sequence is CASTLGGFSYNEQFF. The CDR3 nucleotides read TGTGCCAGCACCCTGGGAGGGTTTTCCTACAATGAGCAGTTCTTC. The V call is TRBV12-3 or TRBV12-4, the J call TRBJ2-1; 7 positions agree with TRBD2. After removal of 7 bases from V and 1 base from J, the junction contained 7 bases not matched to a gene. The CDR3 sequence is 15 residues long.

This clonotype turned up a few times. This rearrangement joins TRBV6-5 to TRBJ2-5; 8 positions match TRBD1. The V segment lost 3 bases and the J segment 1 base; nucleotides outside the gene matches: 7. Germline CDR1 and CDR2: MNHEY and SVGAGI. This CDR3 is 16 amino acids long. Here the CDR3 reads CASSYFKQGAQETQYF. In DNA, the CDR3 is TGTGCCAGCAGTTATTTCAAGCAGGGGGCCCAAGAGACCCAGTACTTC.

This clonotype turned up a few times. This chain uses TRBV6-1 with TRBJ2-5, with 11 bases matching TRBD2. This CDR3 comprises 15 residues. V lost 7 bases to trimming and J lost 1 base; unmatched junction nucleotides: 5. The germline V gene encodes CDR1 MNHNS and CDR2 SASEGT. CDR3 DNA sequence: TGTGCCAGCACCCCTGGACTAGCGGGCCAAGAGACCCAGTACTTC. Residues: CASTPGLAGQETQYF.

This clonotype has a handful of counts. The V call is TRBV7-9, the J call TRBJ1-1; D not certain. V was trimmed by 3 bases and J by 10 bases, leaving 9 bases between them. Germline V lookup: CDR1 SEHNR, CDR2 FQNEAQ (reference sequence). This CDR3 has 11 amino acids. CDR3 DNA: TGTGCCAGCAGCTTTGGGTCGGGAGCTTTCTTT. This sequence encodes CASSFGSGAFF. The variable domain in full, with the rest retrieved from reference TRBV7-9 and TRBJ1-1, is DTGVSQNPRHKITKRGQNVTFRCDPISEHNRLYWYRQTLGQGPEFLTYFQNEAQLEKSRLLSDRFSAERPKGSFSTLEIQRTEQGDSAMYLCASSFGSGAFFGQGTRLTVV.

This clonotype was picked up many times. This sequence joins TRBV7-3 and TRBJ2-1; 7 bases agree with TRBD2. V was pared by 5 bases and J by 5 bases, with 6 bases of the junction left unmatched. CDR3 length: 14 residues. Germline CDR1 reads SGHTA; CDR2 reads FQGTGA. The CDR3 is CASSLSGANNEQFF. The DNA of the CDR3 is TGTGCCAGCAGCCTAAGCGGGGCCAACAATGAGCAGTTCTTC.

On this clonotype itself: An end of the junction does not agree with germline; a read error may underlie this. The rearrangement uses TRBV7-9 and TRBJ2-7; D might be TRBD1 (6 bases). The CDR3 loop spans 13 amino acids. Germline V gene lookup returns CDR1 SEHNR and CDR2 FQNEAQ (reference sequence). The chain's CDR3 is CASTLGGPYEQYF. The CDR3, as DNA: TGTGCCAGCACCTTAGGGGGACCCTACGAGCAGTACTTC.

This chain joins TRBV7-7 and TRBJ1-4, with 8 bases lining up with TRBD1. Germline CDR1 reads SSHAT; CDR2 reads FNYEAQ (reference sequence). V was pared by 5 bases and J by 6 bases, with 11 bases of the junction left unmatched. CDR3 length: 16 residues. CDR3 in amino acids: CASSPGTGGLYEKLFF. CDR3 sequence (DNA): TGTGCCAGCAGCCCCGGAACAGGGGGGCTTTATGAAAAACTGTTTTTT. Full variable domain (remainder filled in from reference TRBV7-7 and TRBJ1-4): GAGVSQSPRYKVTKRGQDVTLRCDPISSHATLYWYQQALGQGPEFLTYFNYEAQPDKSGLPSDRFSAERPEGSISTLTIQRTEQRDSAMYRCASSPGTGGLYEKLFFGSGTQLSVL.

The CDR3 protein is CASGHGPSTDTQYF. The CDR3 DNA reads TGTGCCAGCGGACACGGACCTAGCACAGATACGCAGTATTTT. The gene calls are TRBV12-3 or TRBV12-4 and TRBJ2-3, with TRBD1 as a possible D gene (5 bases). CDR3 length: 14 amino acids. The ends were cut back, 8 bases at V and 0 bases at J, with 12 bases in the middle.

This clonotype was recorded at least ten times. The J gene is TRBJ2-1, the V gene TRBV12-3 or TRBV12-4; D is perhaps TRBD1 (7 bases). CDR3 size: 15 residues. Trimming stripped 6 bases from V and 7 bases from J, with 19 bases between. The CDR3 is CASSPSGQGVNEQFF. CDR3 in DNA: TGTGCCAGCAGCCCCAGCGGGCAGGGGGTAAATGAGCAGTTCTTC.

V gene TRBV6-1 combines with J gene TRBJ2-1; D not resolved. Germline V gene data show CDR1 as MNHNS and CDR2 as SASEGT. The V end was cut by 3 bases, the J end by 8 bases, with 20 bases between. CDR3 size: 16 residues. Here the CDR3 reads CASSEPGRPRLHEQFF. The CDR3 coding sequence is TGTGCCAGCAGTGAGCCGGGCCGCCCCCGCCTTCATGAGCAGTTCTTC.

The chain joins TRBV27 to TRBJ2-4; the D gene is possibly TRBD2 (6 bases). The V gene lost 7 bases and the J gene lost 13 bases, with 17 bases spanning the gap. The CDR3 runs to 12 residues. CDR1 is MNHEY, CDR2 SMNVEV, per germline (reference sequence). CDR3: CASKGGSNYQYF. The CDR3 DNA is TGTGCCAGCAAAGGAGGGTCGAACTACCAGTACTTC.

This clonotype was seen only a few times. This sequence joins TRBV7-9 and TRBJ2-3; 8 bases fit TRBD1. The CDR3 loop spans 11 amino acids. V shed 10 bases and J 6 bases; nucleotides not matched to a gene: 3. Germline CDR1 and CDR2: SEHNR and FQNEAQ (reference sequence). In DNA, the CDR3 is TGTGCCAACAGACAGGGGGATACGCAGTATTTT. Protein: CANRQGDTQYF.

The chain couples TRBV7-8 to TRBJ2-5, with D possibly being TRBD2 (6 bases). Trimming left V 5 bases short and J 3 bases short, with 22 bases between. The CDR3 covers 17 residues. Per germline, CDR1 SGHVS and CDR2 FQNEAQ. The CDR3 bases are TGTGCCAGCAGCCTCCCGGAGGGCCAGGTGTGGAAAGAGACCCAGTACTTC. Its protein product is CASSLPEGQVWKETQYF.

There are many counts of this clonotype. V usage is TRBV12-3 or TRBV12-4 and J usage is TRBJ1-4, with D perhaps TRBD1 (6 bases). V lost 6 bases and J 6 bases, leaving 14 bases between the germline ends. The CDR3 contains 14 residues. CDR3 in amino acids: CASRGGPRYEKLFF. DNA of the CDR3: TGTGCCAGCAGAGGGGGGCCGCGGTATGAAAAACTGTTTTTT.

The CDR3 DNA reads TGTGCCAGCAGCCCTGCCGAACCTCGCTCCTACGAGCAGTACTTC. Amino acids: CASSPAEPRSYEQYF. V and J are TRBV7-9 and TRBJ2-7; D ambiguous. The CDR3 has 15 residues. Germline CDR1 and CDR2: SEHNR and FQNEAQ (reference sequence). Trimming took off 5 bases at V and 0 bases at J, with 14 bases between the two ends. The variable domain in full, completed from reference TRBV7-9 and TRBJ2-7, reads DTGVSQNPRHKITKRGQNVTFRCDPISEHNRLYWYRQTLGQGPEFLTYFQNEAQLEKSRLLSDRFSAERPKGSFSTLEIQRTEQGDSAMYLCASSPAEPRSYEQYFGPGTRLTVT.

The table lists this clonotype with a few counts. The rearrangement joins TRBV18 to TRBJ1-2; D remains ambiguous. The V gene lost 1 base and the J gene lost 4 bases, with 7 bases spanning the gap. The CDR3 totals 13 residues. Germline values: CDR1 KGHSH, CDR2 LQKENI. The CDR3 region has the DNA TGTGCCAGCTCACCACTAAAGACCTATGGCTACACCTTC. Protein: CASSPLKTYGYTF.

This clonotype showed up just a few times. The chain uses TRBV19 and TRBJ2-2; 10 bases fit TRBD1. CDR3 length: 14 residues. V lost 3 bases to trimming and J lost 8 bases; unmatched junction nucleotides: 3. The germline V gene encodes CDR1 LNHDA and CDR2 SQIVND (reference sequence). The CDR3 DNA reads TGTGCCAGTAGTATCGGACAGGGGGTAGGGGAGCTGTTTTTT. The encoded protein is CASSIGQGVGELFF.

This clonotype was seen many times. The chain combines TRBV6-2 or TRBV6-3 with TRBJ2-1; 11 nucleotides match TRBD2. The CDR3 has 16 amino acids. Germline CDR1 and CDR2: MNHEY and SVGEGT. The ends lost 6 bases at V and 9 bases at J; junction bases unmatched: 13. Written as DNA, the CDR3 is TGTGCCAGCAGACCGAGAATTAGCGGGAGGGCCGGTGAGCAGTTCTTC. Its protein is CASRPRISGRAGEQFF.

This clonotype was seen a few times. J is TRBJ2-1 and V is TRBV12-3 or TRBV12-4; 10 nucleotides align to TRBD2. The V and J ends lost 4 bases and 3 bases, in that order; junction bases with no gene match: 6. This CDR3 has 16 residues. The CDR3 DNA reads as TGTGCCAGCAGTTACGCGGGGACTAGCGACTACAATGAGCAGTTCTTC. This codes for CASSYAGTSDYNEQFF.

The table lists this clonotype with a few counts. The CDR3 spells CASSLIGITDTQYF. The CDR3 DNA reads as TGTGCCAGCAGCTTAATCGGAATCACAGATACGCAGTATTTT. The chain recombines TRBV7-2 with TRBJ2-3; D gene unclear. The CDR3 is made up of 14 amino acids. V lost 2 bases and J 2 bases, leaving 8 bases between the germline ends. Germline-derived CDR1 and CDR2 are SGHTA and FQGNSA.

The chain joins TRBV27 to TRBJ2-7; possibly TRBD1 for D (5 bases). CDR3 length: 13 amino acids. Germline V gene data show CDR1 as MNHEY and CDR2 as SMNVEV (reference sequence). V was clipped by 2 bases and J by 3 bases, with 8 bases between them. The CDR3 DNA sequence: TGTGCCAGCAGTTTAATGCAGGGCTACGAGCAGTACTTC. It codes for CASSLMQGYEQYF.

This clonotype was picked up a small number of times. The chain employs TRBV5-5 and TRBJ2-5; D gene unclear. Germline loops: CDR1 SGHKS, CDR2 YYEKEE (reference sequence). The CDR3 is 15 amino acids. Trimming shortened V by 1 base and J by 0 bases, and 10 bases separated the two germline ends. The CDR3 DNA follows: TGTGCCAGCAGCTTGTTCTGGAAGTACCAAGAGACCCAGTACTTC. It is translated as CASSLFWKYQETQYF.

This clonotype has more than one count but fewer than ten. This rearrangement joins TRBV3-1 to TRBJ2-3; D gene ambiguous. Germline CDR1 LGHDT, CDR2 YNNKEL (reference sequence). V lost 5 bases and J 1 base, leaving 10 bases between the germline ends. The CDR3 covers 14 residues. CDR3 nucleotide sequence: TGTGCCAGCAGCGGTACCGGACGCACAGATACGCAGTATTTT. This codes for CASSGTGRTDTQYF.

In its sample, this clonotype was seen a few times. V and J are TRBV27 and TRBJ2-1, with TRBD2 matching 10 bases. The V gene end was trimmed by 6 bases and the J gene end by 7 bases; junction bases not matched to a gene: 6. The CDR3 extends over 14 amino acids. Germline V gene data show CDR1 as MNHEY and CDR2 as SMNVEV (reference sequence). CDR3 region: CASRTSGALNEQFF. CDR3 coding DNA: TGTGCCAGCAGAACTAGCGGGGCCCTAAATGAGCAGTTCTTC.

This clonotype was seen more than once but under ten times. This chain links TRBV20-1 with TRBJ1-5, with 8 bases aligning to TRBD1. Germline CDR1 DFQATT, CDR2 SNEGSKA (reference sequence). The CDR3 has 13 amino acids. V gave up 4 bases and J gave up 11 bases; unmatched junction bases: 10. The CDR3 loop reads CSAIGTGESAQHF. The CDR3 DNA sequence: TGCAGTGCTATCGGGACAGGTGAATCGGCCCAGCATTTT.